This T cell receptor beta chain was observed in a study of blood T cells in healthy people across ages. Study overall: Capture via template switching afforded approximately one barcoded beta molecule per two T cells.

This clonotype appeared once. This CDR3 spans 14 amino acids. Germline V gives CDR1 DFQATT, CDR2 SNEGSKA (reference sequence). Each sample yielded at least 5.5 micrograms of PBMC total RNA. It was with a sample-barcoded 5' primer and a J-beta primer mix that a second PCR of about 7 to 12 cycles was run. Each sample yielded at least 2.5 million CDR3-containing paired-end reads. TCRdb re-called the 5' RACE reads with MiXCR, one entry per CDR3 protein. Of hundreds of thousands of distinct CDR3 sequences in the sample, 50% to 65% were seen once. This clonotype was obtained from a man older than 75 in good health. The chain carries TRBV20-1 and TRBJ2-4, with 11 bases lining up with TRBD1. The closer fit of TRBJ2-7 to the DNA end suggests the J call may be wrong. Sequenced sample: blood. CDR3 DNA sequence: TGCAGTGCTAGATCCGGGACAGGGGGGTACGAGCAGTACTTC. Translated: CSARSGTGGYEQYF.